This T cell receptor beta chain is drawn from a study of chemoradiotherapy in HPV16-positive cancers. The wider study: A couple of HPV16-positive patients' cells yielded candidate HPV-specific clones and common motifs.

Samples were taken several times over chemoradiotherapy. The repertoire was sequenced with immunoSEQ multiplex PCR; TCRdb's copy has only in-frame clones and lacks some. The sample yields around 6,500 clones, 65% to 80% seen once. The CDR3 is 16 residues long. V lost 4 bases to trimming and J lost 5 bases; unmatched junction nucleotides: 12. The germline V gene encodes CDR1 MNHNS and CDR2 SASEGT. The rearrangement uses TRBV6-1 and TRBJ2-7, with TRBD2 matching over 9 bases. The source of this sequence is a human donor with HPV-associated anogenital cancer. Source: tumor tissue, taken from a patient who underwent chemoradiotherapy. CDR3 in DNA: TGTGCCAGCAGTGCGAACCCGGGACTAGCTTGGGACGAGCAGTACTTC. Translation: CASSANPGLAWDEQYF.